This TCR beta chain was found in a study of T cell responses to AZD1222 COVID-19 vaccine. Study findings and constraints: Of spike-specific TCRs, nearly half reportedly target regions left unmutated in variants. Clonal diversity was possibly underestimated; the donors were predominantly white British and more often female. Baseline serostatus was positive in only a handful of AZD1222 recipients.

Comments on this clone: Its antigen is not known.

Sequencing was performed with immunoSEQ multiplex PCR; in TCRdb, only in-frame clones are kept and a portion is missing. This table has around 150,000 clones, just under 95% appearing once. Source: peripheral blood, taken 28 days after the second AZD1222 dose. The TCR comes from an adult who received the AZD1222 COVID-19 vaccine.

The chain's CDR3 is CASSAPSGGAGELFF. DNA for the CDR3: TGCGCCAGCAGCGCCCCTAGCGGGGGGGCCGGGGAGCTGTTTTTT. The rearrangement uses TRBV5-1 and TRBJ2-2, with 12 positions matching TRBD2. The ends lost 4 bases at V and 6 bases at J; junction bases unmatched: 4. This CDR3 spans 15 amino acids. Germline lookup yields CDR1 SGHRS and CDR2 YFSETQ.